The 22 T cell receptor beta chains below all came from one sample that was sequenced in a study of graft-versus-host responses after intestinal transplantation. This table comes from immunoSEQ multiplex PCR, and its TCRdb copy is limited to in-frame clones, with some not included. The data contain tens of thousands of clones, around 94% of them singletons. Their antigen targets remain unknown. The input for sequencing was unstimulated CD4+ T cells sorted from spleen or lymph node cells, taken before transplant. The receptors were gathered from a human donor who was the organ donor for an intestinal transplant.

The CDR3 protein is CARSLGGGPNQETQYF. CDR3 DNA sequence: TGTGCCAGAAGCTTGGGGGGCGGGCCCAACCAAGAGACCCAGTACTTC. The chain has TRBV5-3 and TRBJ2-5, with D possibly called TRBD1 or TRBD2 (5 bases each). TRBV5-3 is classed as an ORF, of uncertain function. V was cut by 0 bases and J by 0 bases, with 12 bases left in between. CDR3 length equals 16 residues.

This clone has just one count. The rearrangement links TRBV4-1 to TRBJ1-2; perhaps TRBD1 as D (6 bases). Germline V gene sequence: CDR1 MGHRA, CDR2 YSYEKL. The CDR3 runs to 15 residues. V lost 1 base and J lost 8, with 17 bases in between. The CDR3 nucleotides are TGCGCCAGCAGCCAAGGAACAGGGAGGGTAAGAGGCTACACCTTC. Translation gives CASSQGTGRVRGYTF.

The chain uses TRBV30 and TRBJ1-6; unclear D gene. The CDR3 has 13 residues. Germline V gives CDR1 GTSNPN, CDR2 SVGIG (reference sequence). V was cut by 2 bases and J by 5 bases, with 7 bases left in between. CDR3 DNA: TGTGCCTGGAGTCCCACCCATAATTCACCCCTCCACTTT. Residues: CAWSPTHNSPLHF. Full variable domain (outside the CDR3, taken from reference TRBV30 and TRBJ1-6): SQTIHQWPATLVQPVGSPLSLECTVEGTSNPNLYWYRQAAGRGLQLLFYSVGIGQISSEVPQNLSASRPQDRQFILSSKKLLLSDSGFYLCAWSPTHNSPLHFGNGTRLTVT.

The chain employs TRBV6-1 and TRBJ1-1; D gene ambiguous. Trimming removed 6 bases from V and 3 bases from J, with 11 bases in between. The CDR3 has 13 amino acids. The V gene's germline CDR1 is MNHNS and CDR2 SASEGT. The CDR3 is CASRMGRHTEAFF. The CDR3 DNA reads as TGTGCCAGCAGGATGGGGAGGCACACTGAAGCTTTCTTT.

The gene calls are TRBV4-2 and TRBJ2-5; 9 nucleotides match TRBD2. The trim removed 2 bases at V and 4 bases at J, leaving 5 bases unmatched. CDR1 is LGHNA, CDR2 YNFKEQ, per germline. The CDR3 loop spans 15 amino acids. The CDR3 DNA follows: TGTGCCAGCAGCCAATCTCTAGCGGGGATAGAGACCCAGTACTTC. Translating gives CASSQSLAGIETQYF.

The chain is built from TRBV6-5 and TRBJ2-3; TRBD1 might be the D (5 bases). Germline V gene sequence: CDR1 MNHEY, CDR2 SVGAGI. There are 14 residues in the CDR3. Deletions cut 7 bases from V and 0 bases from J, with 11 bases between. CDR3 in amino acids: CASTEGASTDTQYF. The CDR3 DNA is TGTGCCAGCACCGAAGGGGCTAGCACAGATACGCAGTATTTT.

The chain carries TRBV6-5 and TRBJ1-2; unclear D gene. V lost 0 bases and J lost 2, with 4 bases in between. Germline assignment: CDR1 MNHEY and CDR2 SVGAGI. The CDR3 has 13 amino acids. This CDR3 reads CASSYSGNYGYTF. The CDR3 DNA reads TGTGCCAGCAGTTACTCTGGCAACTATGGCTACACCTTC.

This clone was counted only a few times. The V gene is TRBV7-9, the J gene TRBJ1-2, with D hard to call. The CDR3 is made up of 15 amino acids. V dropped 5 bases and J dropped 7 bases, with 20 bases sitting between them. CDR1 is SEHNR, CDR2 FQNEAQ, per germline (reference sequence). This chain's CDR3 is CASSASSFAEGGYTF. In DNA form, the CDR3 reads TGTGCCAGCAGCGCCAGTTCCTTTGCAGAAGGTGGCTACACCTTC.

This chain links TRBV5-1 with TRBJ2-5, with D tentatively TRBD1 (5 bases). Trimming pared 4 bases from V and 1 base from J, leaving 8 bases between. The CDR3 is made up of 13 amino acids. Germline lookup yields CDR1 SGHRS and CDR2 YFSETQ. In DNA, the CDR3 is TGCGCCAGCAGCGGGGCAGCCCAAGAGACCCAGTACTTC. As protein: CASSGAAQETQYF.

The CDR3 loop is CAISEGSGRPYEQYF. As DNA, the CDR3 is TGTGCCATCAGTGAGGGGTCAGGGAGGCCCTACGAGCAGTACTTC. This chain connects TRBV10-3 to TRBJ2-7, with D perhaps matching TRBD2 (6 bases). In germline, CDR1 is ENHRY, CDR2 SYGVKD. The CDR3 covers 15 residues. Trimming shortened V by 2 bases and J by 2 bases, and 13 bases separated the two germline ends.

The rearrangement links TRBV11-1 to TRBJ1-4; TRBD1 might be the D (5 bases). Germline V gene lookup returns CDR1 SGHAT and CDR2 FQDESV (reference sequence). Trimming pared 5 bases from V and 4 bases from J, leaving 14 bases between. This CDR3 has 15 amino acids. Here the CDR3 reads CASSEKAGNNEKLFF. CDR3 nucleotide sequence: TGTGCCAGCAGCGAAAAAGCAGGGAATAATGAAAAACTGTTTTTT. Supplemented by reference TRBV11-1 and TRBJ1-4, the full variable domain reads EAEVAQSPRYKITEKSQAVAFWCDPISGHATLYWYRQILGQGPELLVQFQDESVVDDSQLPKDRFSAERLKGVDSTLKIQPAELGDSAMYLCASSEKAGNNEKLFFGSGTQLSVL.

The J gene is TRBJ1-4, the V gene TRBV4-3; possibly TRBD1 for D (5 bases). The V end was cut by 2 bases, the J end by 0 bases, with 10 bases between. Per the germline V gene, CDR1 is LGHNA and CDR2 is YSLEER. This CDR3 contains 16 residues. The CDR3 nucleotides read TGCGCCAGCAGCCAAATGGGGCCTGCAACTAATGAAAAACTGTTTTTT. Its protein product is CASSQMGPATNEKLFF.

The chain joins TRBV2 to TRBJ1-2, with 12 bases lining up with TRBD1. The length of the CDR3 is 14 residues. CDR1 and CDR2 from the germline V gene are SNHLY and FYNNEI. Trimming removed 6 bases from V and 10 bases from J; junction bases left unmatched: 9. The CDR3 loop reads CASRTGTGGLDYTF. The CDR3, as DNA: TGTGCCAGCAGGACCGGGACAGGGGGCCTTGACTACACCTTC. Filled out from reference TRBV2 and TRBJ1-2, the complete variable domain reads EPEVTQTPSHQVTQMGQEVILRCVPISNHLYFYWYRQILGQKVEFLVSFYNNEISEKSEIFDDQFSVERPDGSNFTLKIRSTKLEDSAMYFCASRTGTGGLDYTFGSGTRLTVV.

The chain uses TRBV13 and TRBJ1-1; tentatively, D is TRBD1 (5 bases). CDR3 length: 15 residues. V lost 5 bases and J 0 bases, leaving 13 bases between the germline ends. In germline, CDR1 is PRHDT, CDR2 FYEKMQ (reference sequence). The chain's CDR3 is CASSLTGTLNTEAFF. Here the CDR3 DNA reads TGTGCCAGCAGCCTCACCGGGACCCTGAACACTGAAGCTTTCTTT.

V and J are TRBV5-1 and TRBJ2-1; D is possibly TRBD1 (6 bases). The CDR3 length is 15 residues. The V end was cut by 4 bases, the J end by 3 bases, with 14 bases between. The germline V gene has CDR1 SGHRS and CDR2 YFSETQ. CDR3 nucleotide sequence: TGCGCCAGCAGCCGCCTCGGACAGAGCTACAATGAGCAGTTCTTC. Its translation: CASSRLGQSYNEQFF.

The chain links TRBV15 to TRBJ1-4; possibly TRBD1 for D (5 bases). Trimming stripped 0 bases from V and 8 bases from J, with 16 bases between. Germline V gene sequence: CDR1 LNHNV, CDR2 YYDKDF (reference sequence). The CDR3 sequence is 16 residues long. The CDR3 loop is CATSREGLSWGEKLFF. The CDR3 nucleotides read TGTGCCACCAGCAGAGAGGGGCTTAGTTGGGGGGAAAAACTGTTTTTT. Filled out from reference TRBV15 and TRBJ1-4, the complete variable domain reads DAMVIQNPRYQVTQFGKPVTLSCSQTLNHNVMYWYQQKSSQAPKLLFHYYDKDFNNEADTPDNFQSRRPNTSFCFLDIRSPGLGDTAMYLCATSREGLSWGEKLFFGSGTQLSVL.

CDR3 coding DNA: TGTGCCAGCAGGGGACAGGGGAACACTGAAGCTTTCTTT. It codes for CASRGQGNTEAFF. This rearrangement joins TRBV11-2 to TRBJ1-1, with TRBD1 matching 9 bases. The CDR3 runs to 13 residues. Germline V gene sequence: CDR1 SGHAT, CDR2 FQNNGV. V was clipped by 6 bases and J by 1 base; unmatched bases: 0.

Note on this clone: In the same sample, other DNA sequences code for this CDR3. CDR3 in DNA: TGTGCCTGGAGTGTCGGATATGGCTACACCTTC. Translation gives CAWSVGYGYTF. The rearrangement links TRBV30 to TRBJ1-2, with D uncertain. This CDR3 has 11 residues. Germline lookup yields CDR1 GTSNPN and CDR2 SVGIG (reference sequence). With 0 bases removed from V and 5 bases from J, the gap between germline ends came to 4 bases.

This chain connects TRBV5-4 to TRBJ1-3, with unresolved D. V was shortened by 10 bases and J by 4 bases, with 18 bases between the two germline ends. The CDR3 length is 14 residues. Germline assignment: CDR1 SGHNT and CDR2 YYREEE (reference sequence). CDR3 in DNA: TGTGCCGCCCCTCGGTCCTTAGGAGGAAACACCATATATTTT. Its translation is CAAPRSLGGNTIYF.

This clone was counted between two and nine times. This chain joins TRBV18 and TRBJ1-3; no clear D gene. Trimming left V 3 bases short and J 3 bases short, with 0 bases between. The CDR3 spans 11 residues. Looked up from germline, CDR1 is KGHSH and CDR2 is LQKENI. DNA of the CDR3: TGTGCCAGCTCACCTGGAAACACCATATATTTT. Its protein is CASSPGNTIYF.

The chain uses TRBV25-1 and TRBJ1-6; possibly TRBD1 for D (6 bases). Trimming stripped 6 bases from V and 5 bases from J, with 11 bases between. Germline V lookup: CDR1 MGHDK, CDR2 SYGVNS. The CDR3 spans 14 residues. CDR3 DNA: TGTGCCAGCAGATATCGGACAGATAATTCACCCCTCCACTTT. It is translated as CASRYRTDNSPLHF.

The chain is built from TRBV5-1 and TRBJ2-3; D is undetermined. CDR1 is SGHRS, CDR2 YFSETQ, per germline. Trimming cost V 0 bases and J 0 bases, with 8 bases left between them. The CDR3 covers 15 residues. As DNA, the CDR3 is TGCGCCAGCAGCTTGGCCACGATGAGCACAGATACGCAGTATTTT. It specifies CASSLATMSTDTQYF.